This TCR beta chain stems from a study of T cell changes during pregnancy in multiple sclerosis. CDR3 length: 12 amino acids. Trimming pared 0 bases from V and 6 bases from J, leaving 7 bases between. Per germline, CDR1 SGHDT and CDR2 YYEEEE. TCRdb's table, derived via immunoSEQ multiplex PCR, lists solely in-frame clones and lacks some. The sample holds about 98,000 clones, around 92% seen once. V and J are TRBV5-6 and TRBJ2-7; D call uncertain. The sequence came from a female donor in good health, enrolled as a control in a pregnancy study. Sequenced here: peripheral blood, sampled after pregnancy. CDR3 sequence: CASSLAVSEQYF. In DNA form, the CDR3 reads TGTGCCAGCAGCTTGGCAGTCTCCGAGCAGTACTTC.